This note documents a single TCR beta chain sequence. Its antigen remains unknown. Germline CDR1 SNHLY, CDR2 FYNNEI. Trimming left V 5 bases short and J 6 bases short, with 19 bases between. This CDR3 has 16 amino acids. Method: immunoSEQ multiplex PCR; TCRdb's copy keeps in-frame clones and lacks some. The repertoire holds approximately 150,000 clones, with approximately 90% as singletons. This entry comes from a study of T cell responses to AZD1222 COVID-19 vaccine. Overall study findings and caveats: The span of vaccine-associated CD4 TCRs extended across spike, with dominance at 160-218 and 743-854. Every sample of the repertoires postdated the peak T cell response. White British ancestry dominated among donors, who included more females, and clonal diversity was possibly underestimated. Spike-specific TCR breadth and depth rose after two AZD1222 doses.

The rearrangement uses TRBV2 and TRBJ2-2; D tentatively fits TRBD1 or TRBD2 (5 bases each). Sequenced material: peripheral blood, taken 28 days after the second AZD1222 dose. The sequence was obtained from an adult who received the AZD1222 COVID-19 vaccine. Here the CDR3 reads CASSIEGRGLAGELFF. The CDR3 DNA reads TGTGCCAGCAGTATCGAGGGGCGAGGTTTAGCCGGGGAGCTGTTTTTT.